What follows are 5 T cell receptor beta chains derived from one specimen sequenced in a study of blood T cell repertoires in COVID-19. Clones were sequenced by immunoSEQ multiplex PCR, and TCRdb holds only the in-frame ones, with some missing. The top ten hold 9% to 9.5% of the sample, which has around 65,000 clones, approximately 78% seen once. The sample consisted of peripheral blood. The receptors shown here come from a human donor in a cohort sampled during active COVID-19.

This clone has just one count. V gene TRBV18 combines with J gene TRBJ1-1, with D uncertain. This CDR3 region has 15 residues. Trimming removed 2 bases from V and 10 bases from J, with 20 bases in between. CDR1 KGHSH and CDR2 LQKENI come from the germline V gene. CDR3 in amino acids: CASSPTTGGGYGAFF. DNA for the CDR3: TGTGCCAGCTCACCAACAACGGGTGGTGGGTATGGAGCTTTCTTT.

The rearrangement uses TRBV27 and TRBJ2-5, with TRBD2 matching over 10 bases. Germline V gives CDR1 MNHEY, CDR2 SMNVEV (reference sequence). The junction had 5 bases not matched to a gene; V was cut back by 6 bases and J by 7 bases. CDR3 length: 13 amino acids. DNA for the CDR3: TGTGCCAGCAGACTAGCGGGACTGGGGACCCAGTACTTC. Protein: CASRLAGLGTQYF.

CDR3 sequence reads: CASRPHTGAGQPQHF. CDR3 bases: TGTGCCAGCAGACCTCATACAGGGGCTGGGCAGCCCCAGCATTTT. The gene calls are TRBV28 and TRBJ1-5; 7 positions agree with TRBD1. This CDR3 comprises 15 residues. Trimming removed 6 bases from V and 7 bases from J; junction bases left unmatched: 12. Germline CDR1 is MDHEN and CDR2 is SYDVKM.

This sequence joins TRBV27 and TRBJ1-6; D remains unclear. The CDR3 is 18 amino acids. Trimming cost V 4 bases and J 0 bases, with 16 bases left between them. Germline assignment: CDR1 MNHEY and CDR2 SMNVEV (reference sequence). CDR3 nucleotides: TGTGCCAGCAGTTCTCATGACCGGTGGAGCTCCTATAATTCACCCCTCCACTTT. This translates into CASSSHDRWSSYNSPLHF.

This clone appeared once. The chain recombines TRBV4-2 with TRBJ2-4; TRBD1 might be the D (6 bases). V was pared by 4 bases and J by 8 bases, with 21 bases between. This CDR3 has 16 amino acids. Germline V CDR1 and CDR2: LGHNA, YNFKEQ. The CDR3 is CASSPLGPSGADIQYF. CDR3 coding DNA: TGTGCCAGCAGCCCTTTAGGGCCCTCAGGGGCGGACATTCAGTACTTC.